Described below is a single T cell receptor beta chain sequence and its context. This clone was found once. No antigen is known for it. Per-base qualities were not stored, and no clone one base away is much larger. This specimen comes from a study of blood T cell repertoires in COVID-19 (dated by TCRdb to the early 2020s). General notes on the study: Samples from collaborators originated in the United States, Italy and Spain and spanned both the acute and convalescent phases of COVID-19. The prospective study material was composed of cDNA or gDNA derived from T cells, B-cell-depleted T cells, or PBMCs. HLA class I and class II types, where available, came from metadata supplied by the sample provider rather than from assay-based typing. Nearly every sample came with metadata listing a de-identified subject ID, COVID-19 status, age in years and sex. The repertoires were released in a freely available public database meant as a resource for research on the immune response to SARS-CoV-2. Subjects who had been exposed to COVID-19, were actively infected with it, or had recovered from it provided the deeply sampled blood TCRbeta repertoires that made up the dataset. The samples were drawn from the first 160 participants of the ongoing ImmuneRACE study and from some 1,300 subjects provided by 6 global collaborators.

Another Seattle source contributed samples from volunteer blood donors who had recovered from COVID-19. Collaborating institutions collected whole blood in K2EDTA tubes following their own protocols. For TCRbeta analysis, collaborator samples were shipped as frozen whole blood, as isolated PBMCs, or as DNA extracted from either sample type. Inclusive of the bounding cysteine and phenylalanine, the CDR3 is 14 residues long. Left in the record is the CDR3 DNA by itself, 42 bases read in frame from the first base. CDR1 and CDR2 are read off the germline V gene as SGHAT and FQNNGV. Trimming removed 3 bases from V and 5 bases from J; the gene matches leave 4 bases unexplained. Broad study findings and their caveats: The amount of clinical and demographic metadata varied by source and participant and was provided uncurated.

TCRbeta CDR3 regions were amplified from genomic DNA by means of the immunoSEQ Assay, a bias-controlled multiplex PCR. In the original analysis: Nucleated cell counts per sample were estimated from amplification of reference gene primers within the assay. To quantify the absolute abundance of each unique TCRbeta CDR3 rearrangement, sequence reads were collapsed and filtered. Productive Simpson clonality was computed per sample as the square root of Simpson's diversity index over productive rearrangements. Held by TCRdb, this immuneACCESS table contains in-frame sequences only and omits some clones. Under half of the omission traces to an unresolved V gene where checked; the cause of the rest is unknown. V, J and clone size were drawn from that table, and D and trimming were deduced from the DNA. The sample yields about 190,000 clones; roughly 80% were counted once. The ten largest clones take up about 14% of the sample.

Sequencing was done on a sample of peripheral blood. Rearrangement joined TRBV11-2 to TRBJ2-3, with 8 bases aligning to TRBD2. The TCR was taken from a man between 45 and 60 years old who had recovered from COVID-19. Read as DNA, the sequence is TGTGCCAGCAGCTTTATGAGCGGGGGAGATACGCAGTATTTT. This translates into CASSFMSGGDTQYF.